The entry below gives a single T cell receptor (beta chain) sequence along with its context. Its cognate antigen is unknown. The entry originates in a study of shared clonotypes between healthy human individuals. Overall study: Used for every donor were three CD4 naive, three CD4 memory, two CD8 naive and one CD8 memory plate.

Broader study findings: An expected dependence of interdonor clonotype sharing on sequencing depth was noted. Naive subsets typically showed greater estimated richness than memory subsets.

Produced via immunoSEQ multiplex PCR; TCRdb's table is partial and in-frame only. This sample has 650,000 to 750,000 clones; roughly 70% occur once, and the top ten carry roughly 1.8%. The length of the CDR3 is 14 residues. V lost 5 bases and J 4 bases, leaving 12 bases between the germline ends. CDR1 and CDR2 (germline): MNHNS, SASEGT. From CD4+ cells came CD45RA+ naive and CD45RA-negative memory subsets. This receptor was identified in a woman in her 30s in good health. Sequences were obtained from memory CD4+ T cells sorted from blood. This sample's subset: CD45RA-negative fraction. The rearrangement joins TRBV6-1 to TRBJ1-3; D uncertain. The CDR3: CASSFGLPGNTIYF. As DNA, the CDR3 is TGTGCCAGCAGTTTCGGGCTCCCCGGAAACACCATATATTTT.